Given below is one T cell receptor beta chain in context. The source of the sample is a study of blood T cell repertoires in COVID-19. In the authors' methods: Reference gene primer amplification yielded estimated nucleated cell counts. Assay: immunoSEQ multiplex PCR; the TCRdb copy retains only in-frame clones and omits some. V and J calls and clone size are as listed in that table; D and trimming were resolved from the DNA. There are 150,000 to 180,000 clones in the sample; 70% to 90% occur only once, and roughly 8.3% lies in the top ten. The V gene lost 4 bases and the J gene lost 8 bases, with 14 bases spanning the gap. From germline, CDR1 is LGHDT and CDR2 YNNKEL (reference sequence). This CDR3 has 13 amino acids.

The TCR sequence derives from a woman aged 55-69 years with COVID-19, enrolled during active disease. Sequences were obtained from peripheral blood. The chain carries TRBV3-1 (or the pseudogene TRBV3-2) and TRBJ1-2; TRBD1 might be the D (6 bases). The CDR3 nucleotides are TGTGCCAGCAGCCCGGAGCAGGGGTACGGCTACACCTTC. This encodes CASSPEQGYGYTF.